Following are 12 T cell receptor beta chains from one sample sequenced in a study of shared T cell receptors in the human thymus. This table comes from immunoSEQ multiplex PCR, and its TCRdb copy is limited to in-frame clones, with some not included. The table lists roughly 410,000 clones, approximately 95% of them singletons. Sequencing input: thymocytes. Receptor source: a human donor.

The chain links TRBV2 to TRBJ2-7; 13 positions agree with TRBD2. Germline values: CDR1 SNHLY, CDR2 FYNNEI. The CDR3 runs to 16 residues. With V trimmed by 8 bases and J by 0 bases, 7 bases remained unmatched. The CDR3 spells CASWGLAGKSSYEQYF. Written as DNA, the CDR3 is TGTGCCAGCTGGGGACTAGCGGGAAAGAGCTCCTACGAGCAGTACTTC.

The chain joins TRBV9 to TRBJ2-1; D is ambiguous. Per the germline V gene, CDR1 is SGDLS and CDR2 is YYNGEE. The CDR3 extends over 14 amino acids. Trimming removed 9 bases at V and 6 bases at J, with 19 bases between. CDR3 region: CANPLVGRGNEQFF. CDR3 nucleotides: TGTGCCAACCCGCTGGTGGGCCGTGGCAATGAGCAGTTCTTC.

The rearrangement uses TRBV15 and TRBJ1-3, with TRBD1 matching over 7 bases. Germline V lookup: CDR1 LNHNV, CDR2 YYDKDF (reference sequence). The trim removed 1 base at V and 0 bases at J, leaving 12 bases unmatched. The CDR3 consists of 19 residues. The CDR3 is CATSRGDLQGRHSGNTIYF. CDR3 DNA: TGTGCCACCAGCAGAGGTGATCTACAGGGGCGACACTCTGGAAACACCATATATTTT.

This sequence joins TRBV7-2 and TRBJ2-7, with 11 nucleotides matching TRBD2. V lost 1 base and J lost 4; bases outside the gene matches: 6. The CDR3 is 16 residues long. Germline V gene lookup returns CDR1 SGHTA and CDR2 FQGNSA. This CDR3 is CASSLGASGRLYEQYF. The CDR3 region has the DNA TGTGCCAGCAGCTTAGGGGCTAGCGGGAGGCTATACGAGCAGTACTTC.

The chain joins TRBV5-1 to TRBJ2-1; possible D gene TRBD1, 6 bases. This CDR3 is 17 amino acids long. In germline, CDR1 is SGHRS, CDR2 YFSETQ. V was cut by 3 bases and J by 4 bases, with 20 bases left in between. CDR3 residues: CASSSPGHPSVYNEQFF. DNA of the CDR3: TGCGCCAGCAGCTCGCCGGGACACCCGAGCGTATACAATGAGCAGTTCTTC.

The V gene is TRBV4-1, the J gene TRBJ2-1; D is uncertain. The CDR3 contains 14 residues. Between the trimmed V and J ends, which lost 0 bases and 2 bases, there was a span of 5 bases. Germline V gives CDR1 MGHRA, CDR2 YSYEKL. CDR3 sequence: CASSQDPAYNEQFF. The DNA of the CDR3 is TGCGCCAGCAGCCAAGACCCCGCCTACAATGAGCAGTTCTTC.

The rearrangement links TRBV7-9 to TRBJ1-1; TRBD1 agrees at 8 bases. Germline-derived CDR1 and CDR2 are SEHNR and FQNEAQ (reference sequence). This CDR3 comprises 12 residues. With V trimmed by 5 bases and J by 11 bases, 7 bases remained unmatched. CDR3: CASSLGQGEAFF. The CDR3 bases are TGTGCCAGCAGCCTCGGACAGGGAGAGGCTTTCTTT.

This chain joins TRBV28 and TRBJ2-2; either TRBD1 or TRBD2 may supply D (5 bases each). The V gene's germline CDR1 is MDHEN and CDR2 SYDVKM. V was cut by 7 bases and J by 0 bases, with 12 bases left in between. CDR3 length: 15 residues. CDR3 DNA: TGTGCCAGCATTGCCGGGACCACGAACACCGGGGAGCTGTTTTTT. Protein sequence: CASIAGTTNTGELFF.

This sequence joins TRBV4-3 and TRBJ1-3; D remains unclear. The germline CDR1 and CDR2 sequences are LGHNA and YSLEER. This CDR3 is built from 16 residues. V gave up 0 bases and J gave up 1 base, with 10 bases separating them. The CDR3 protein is CASSQDHVSSGNTIYF. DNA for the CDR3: TGCGCCAGCAGCCAAGATCACGTCAGTTCTGGAAACACCATATATTTT.

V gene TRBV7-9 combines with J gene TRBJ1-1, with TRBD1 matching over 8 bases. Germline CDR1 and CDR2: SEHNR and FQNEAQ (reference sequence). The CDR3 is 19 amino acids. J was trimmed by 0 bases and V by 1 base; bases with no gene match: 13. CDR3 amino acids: CASSLGFERQGILNTEAFF. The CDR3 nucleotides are TGTGCCAGCAGCTTAGGGTTCGAGAGACAGGGGATTTTGAACACTGAAGCTTTCTTT.

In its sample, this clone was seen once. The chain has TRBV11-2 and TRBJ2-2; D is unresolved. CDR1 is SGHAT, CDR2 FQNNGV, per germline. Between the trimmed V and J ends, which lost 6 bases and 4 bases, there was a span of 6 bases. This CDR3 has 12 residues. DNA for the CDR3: TGTGCCAGCAGGTCCGGCACCGGGGAGCTGTTTTTT. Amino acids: CASRSGTGELFF.

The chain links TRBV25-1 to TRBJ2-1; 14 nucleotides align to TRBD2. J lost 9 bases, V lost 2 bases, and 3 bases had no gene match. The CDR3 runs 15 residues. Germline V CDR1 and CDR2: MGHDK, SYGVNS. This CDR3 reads CASSERTSGRSEQFF. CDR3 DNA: TGTGCCAGCAGTGAAAGGACTAGCGGGAGGAGTGAGCAGTTCTTC. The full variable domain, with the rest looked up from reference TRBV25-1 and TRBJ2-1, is EADIYQTPRYLVIGTGKKITLECSQTMGHDKMYWYQQDPGMELHLIHYSYGVNSTEKGDLSSESTVSRIRTEHFPLTLESARPSHTSQYLCASSERTSGRSEQFFGPGTRLTVL.